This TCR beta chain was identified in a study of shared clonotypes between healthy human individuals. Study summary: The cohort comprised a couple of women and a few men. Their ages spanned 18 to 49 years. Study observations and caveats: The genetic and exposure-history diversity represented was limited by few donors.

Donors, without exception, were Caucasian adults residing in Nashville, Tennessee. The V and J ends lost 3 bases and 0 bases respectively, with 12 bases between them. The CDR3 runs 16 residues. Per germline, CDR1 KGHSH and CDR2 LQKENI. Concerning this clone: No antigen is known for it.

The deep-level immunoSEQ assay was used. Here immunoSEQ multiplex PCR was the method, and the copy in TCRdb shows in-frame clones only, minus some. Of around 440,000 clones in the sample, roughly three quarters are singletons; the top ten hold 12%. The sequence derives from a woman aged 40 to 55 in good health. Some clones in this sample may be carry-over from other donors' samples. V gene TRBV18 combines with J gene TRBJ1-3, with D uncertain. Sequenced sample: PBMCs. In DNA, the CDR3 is TGTGCCAGCTCACCTTCCGGGGTTACCTCTGGAAACACCATATATTTT. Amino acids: CASSPSGVTSGNTIYF.